This T cell receptor (beta chain) was profiled in a study of blood T cell repertoires in COVID-19. This clone came up once. Original processing methods: Amplification of reference gene primers provided the estimated nucleated cell counts. TCRdb's table, derived via immunoSEQ multiplex PCR, lists solely in-frame clones and lacks some. V and J calls and clone size come straight from that table; D and trimming were deduced from the DNA. This sample has approximately 170,000 clones, with 84% found just once. Germline V gene data show CDR1 as GTSNPN and CDR2 as SVGIG (reference sequence). The ends were cut back, 1 base at V and 1 base at J, with 7 bases in the middle. The CDR3 length is 13 residues. Seattle patients were enrolled while actively infected and followed longitudinally.

Input material: peripheral blood. The sequence came from a woman aged 70-85 years with COVID-19, enrolled during active disease. The J gene is TRBJ1-1, the V gene TRBV30; D is uncertain. CDR3 region: CAWSDSKNTEAFF. In DNA, the CDR3 is TGTGCCTGGAGTGACAGCAAGAACACTGAAGCTTTCTTT.